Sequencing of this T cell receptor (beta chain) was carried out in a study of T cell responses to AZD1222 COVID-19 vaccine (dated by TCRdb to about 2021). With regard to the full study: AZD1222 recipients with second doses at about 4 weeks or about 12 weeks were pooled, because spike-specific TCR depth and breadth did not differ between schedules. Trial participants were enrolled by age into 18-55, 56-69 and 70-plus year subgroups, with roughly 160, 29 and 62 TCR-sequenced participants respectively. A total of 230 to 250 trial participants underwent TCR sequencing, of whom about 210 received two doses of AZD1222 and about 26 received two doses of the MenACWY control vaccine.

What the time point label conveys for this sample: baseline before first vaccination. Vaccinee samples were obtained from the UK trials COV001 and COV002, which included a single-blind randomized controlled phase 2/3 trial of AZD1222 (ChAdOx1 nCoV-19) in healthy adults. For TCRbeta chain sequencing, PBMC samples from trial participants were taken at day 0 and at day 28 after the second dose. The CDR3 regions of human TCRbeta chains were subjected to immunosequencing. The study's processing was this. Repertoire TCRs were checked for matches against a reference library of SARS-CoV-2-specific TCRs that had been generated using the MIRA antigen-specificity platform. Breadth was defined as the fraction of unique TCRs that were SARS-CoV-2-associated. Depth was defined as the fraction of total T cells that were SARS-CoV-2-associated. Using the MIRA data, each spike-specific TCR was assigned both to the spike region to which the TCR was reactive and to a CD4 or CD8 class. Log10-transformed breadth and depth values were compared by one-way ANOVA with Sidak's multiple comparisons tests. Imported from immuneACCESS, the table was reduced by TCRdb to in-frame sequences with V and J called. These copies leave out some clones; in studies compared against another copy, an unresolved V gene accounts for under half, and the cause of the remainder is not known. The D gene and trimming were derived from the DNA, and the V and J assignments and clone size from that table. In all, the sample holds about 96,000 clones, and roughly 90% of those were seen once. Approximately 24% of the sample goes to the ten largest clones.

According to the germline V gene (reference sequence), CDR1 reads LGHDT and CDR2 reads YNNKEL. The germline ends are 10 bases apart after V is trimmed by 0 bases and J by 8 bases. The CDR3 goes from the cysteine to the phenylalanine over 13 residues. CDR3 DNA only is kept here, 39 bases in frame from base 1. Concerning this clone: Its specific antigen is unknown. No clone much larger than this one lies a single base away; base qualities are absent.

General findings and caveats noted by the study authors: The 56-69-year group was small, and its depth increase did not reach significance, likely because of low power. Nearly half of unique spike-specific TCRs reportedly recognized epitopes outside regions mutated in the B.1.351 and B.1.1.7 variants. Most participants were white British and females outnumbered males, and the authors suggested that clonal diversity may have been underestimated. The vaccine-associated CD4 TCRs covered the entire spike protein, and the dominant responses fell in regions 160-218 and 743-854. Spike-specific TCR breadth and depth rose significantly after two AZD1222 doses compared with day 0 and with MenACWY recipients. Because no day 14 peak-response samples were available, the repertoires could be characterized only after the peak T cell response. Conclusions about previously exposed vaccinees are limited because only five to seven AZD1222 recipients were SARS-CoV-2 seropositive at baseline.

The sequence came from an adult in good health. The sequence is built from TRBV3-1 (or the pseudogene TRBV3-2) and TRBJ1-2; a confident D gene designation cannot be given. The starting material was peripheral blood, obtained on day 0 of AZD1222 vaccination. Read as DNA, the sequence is TGTGCCAGCAGCCAAGAGCGTCACTGGGGCTACACCTTC. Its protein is CASSQERHWGYTF.